Following are 14 T cell receptor beta chains from one sample sequenced in a study of shared clonotypes between healthy human individuals. This table comes from immunoSEQ multiplex PCR, and its TCRdb copy is limited to in-frame clones, with some not included. The table has about 2.3 million clones, more than 85% seen once; the top ten hold 0.39%. Material for sequencing was naive CD4+ T cells from PBMCs. Indicated subset: CD45RA+ positively selected. The receptors stem from a man younger than 35 in good health. Some clones in this sample may be carry-over from other donors' samples.

This clone has a single count. This chain connects TRBV6-5 to TRBJ2-3, with D hard to call. V was clipped by 10 bases and J by 1 base, with 15 bases between them. The CDR3 spans 14 residues. Germline V gene lookup returns CDR1 MNHEY and CDR2 SVGAGI. The CDR3, as DNA: TGTGCCACCTCACCTGTCCGCCGCACAGATACGCAGTATTTT. It encodes CATSPVRRTDTQYF.

This chain joins TRBV30 and TRBJ1-5, with D uncertain. The CDR3 runs 13 residues. Germline loops: CDR1 GTSNPN, CDR2 SVGIG (reference sequence). V was clipped by 2 bases and J by 5 bases, with 10 bases between them. This CDR3 reads CAWSFSRDQPQHF. The CDR3 bases are TGTGCCTGGAGTTTTTCAAGGGATCAGCCCCAGCATTTT.

This clone was detected only once. The genes are TRBV9 and TRBJ2-1; TRBD1 agrees at 9 bases. CDR3 length equals 14 residues. From germline, CDR1 is SGDLS and CDR2 YYNGEE. With V trimmed by 10 bases and J by 1 base, 6 bases remained unmatched. The CDR3 region has the DNA TGTGCCGATTCGGACAGGGGTTCCTACAATGAGCAGTTCTTC. This encodes CADSDRGSYNEQFF.

V gene TRBV28 combines with J gene TRBJ2-4, with D tentatively TRBD1 or TRBD2 (7 bases each). Germline CDR1 reads MDHEN; CDR2 reads SYDVKM. Trimming left V 5 bases short and J 10 bases short, with 18 bases between. The CDR3 is made up of 14 amino acids. CDR3 nucleotide sequence: TGTGCCAGCAGTCCCCAGGGAGGGACAGAAATTCAGTACTTC. Amino acid sequence: CASSPQGGTEIQYF.

V is TRBV5-6 and J is TRBJ1-2, with D possibly TRBD1 on 5 matching bases. Germline CDR1 SGHDT, CDR2 YYEEEE. CDR3 length: 13 amino acids. Trimming removed 0 bases at V and 3 bases at J, with 6 bases between. CDR3: CASSLDRYYGYTF. Written as DNA, the CDR3 is TGTGCCAGCAGCTTGGACAGGTACTATGGCTACACCTTC. Complete variable domain (other parts from reference TRBV5-6 and TRBJ1-2): DAGVTQSPTHLIKTRGQQVTLRCSPKSGHDTVSWYQQALGQGPQFIFQYYEEEERQRGNFPDRFSGHQFPNYSSELNVNALLLGDSALYLCASSLDRYYGYTFGSGTRLTVV.

This sequence joins TRBV10-2 and TRBJ2-1; possibly TRBD2 for D (5 bases). V was trimmed by 4 bases and J by 6 bases, leaving 10 bases between them. The CDR3 contains 13 residues. The germline V gene encodes CDR1 WSHSY and CDR2 SAAADI. The CDR3 sequence: CASSAPSPNEQFF. In DNA, the CDR3 is TGCGCCAGCAGTGCCCCTAGCCCCAATGAGCAGTTCTTC.

This chain joins TRBV7-9 and TRBJ1-5; weak D call: TRBD1 (6 bases). V was shortened by 5 bases and J by 7 bases, with 15 bases between the two germline ends. Germline CDR1 SEHNR, CDR2 FQNEAQ (reference sequence). The CDR3 has 14 amino acids. CDR3 nucleotides: TGTGCCAGCAGCCGGGGGGGACATGAGCAGCCCCAGCATTTT. This sequence encodes CASSRGGHEQPQHF.

This clone was observed a handful of times. This CDR3 is also generated by other DNA sequences in the sample. V gene TRBV30 combines with J gene TRBJ1-1, with 8 bases fitting TRBD1. The J segment lost 5 bases and the V segment lost 4 bases, leaving 6 bases of the junction unmatched. The length of the CDR3 is 13 residues. CDR1 and CDR2 (germline): GTSNPN, SVGIG (reference sequence). The CDR3 coding sequence is TGTGCCTGGACCGACAGGGGAGGTACTGAAGCTTTCTTT. This sequence encodes CAWTDRGGTEAFF.

Comment on this clone: Other DNA variants within this sample encode the same CDR3. The chain joins TRBV7-3 to TRBJ2-1, with no clear D. The CDR3 has 13 amino acids. Germline values: CDR1 SGHTA, CDR2 FQGTGA. V dropped 1 base and J dropped 5 bases, with 6 bases sitting between them. The CDR3 loop reads CASSLSRDNEQFF. DNA for the CDR3: TGTGCCAGCAGCTTAAGCAGAGACAATGAGCAGTTCTTC.

The chain combines TRBV5-5 with TRBJ1-3, with a weak D call TRBD1 (5 bases). CDR3 length equals 16 residues. V lost 2 bases and J lost 0, with 12 bases in between. The germline V gene encodes CDR1 SGHKS and CDR2 YYEKEE (reference sequence). DNA of the CDR3: TGTGCCAGCAGCTTCTCAGGGCCTCACTCTGGAAACACCATATATTTT. Protein: CASSFSGPHSGNTIYF.

The chain employs TRBV7-9 and TRBJ1-1; unclear D gene. This CDR3 has 11 amino acids. Trimming stripped 5 bases from V and 8 bases from J, with 9 bases between. Germline V gives CDR1 SEHNR, CDR2 FQNEAQ (reference sequence). For the CDR3, the DNA is TGTGCCAGCAGCATAGAGGTGGAAGCTTTCTTT. Its protein product is CASSIEVEAFF.

V gene TRBV5-4 combines with J gene TRBJ2-7, with 14 bases matching TRBD2. Looked up from germline, CDR1 is SGHNT and CDR2 is YYREEE (reference sequence). This CDR3 is 14 amino acids long. V shed 3 bases and J 6 bases; nucleotides not matched to a gene: 2. As DNA, the CDR3 is TGTGCCAGCAGCTCTGGACTAGCGGGAGGCGAGCAGTACTTC. Its translation is CASSSGLAGGEQYF. Full variable domain (rest looked up from reference TRBV5-4 and TRBJ2-7): ETGVTQSPTHLIKTRGQQVTLRCSSQSGHNTVSWYQQALGQGPQFIFQYYREEENGRGNFPPRFSGLQFPNYSSELNVNALELDDSALYLCASSSGLAGGEQYFGPGTRLTVT.

This clone came up a few times. The same CDR3 also results from other DNA sequences found in this sample. This chain links TRBV2 with TRBJ1-5, with 7 bases lining up with TRBD1. Germline CDR1 is SNHLY and CDR2 is FYNNEI. The V gene end was trimmed by 4 bases and the J gene end by 0 bases; junction bases not matched to a gene: 0. The CDR3 runs to 14 residues. CDR3 bases: TGTGCCAGCAGTGGACAGGGTAGCAATCAGCCCCAGCATTTT. It translates to CASSGQGSNQPQHF.

The chain combines TRBV7-7 with TRBJ2-5; 7 bases are a match to TRBD2. This CDR3 contains 15 residues. Germline values: CDR1 SSHAT, CDR2 FNYEAQ (reference sequence). Unmatched junction bases numbered 6, after V lost 5 bases and J lost 0 bases. The DNA of the CDR3 is TGTGCCAGCAGCAAAACACTAGCGAACCAAGAGACCCAGTACTTC. Protein product: CASSKTLANQETQYF.